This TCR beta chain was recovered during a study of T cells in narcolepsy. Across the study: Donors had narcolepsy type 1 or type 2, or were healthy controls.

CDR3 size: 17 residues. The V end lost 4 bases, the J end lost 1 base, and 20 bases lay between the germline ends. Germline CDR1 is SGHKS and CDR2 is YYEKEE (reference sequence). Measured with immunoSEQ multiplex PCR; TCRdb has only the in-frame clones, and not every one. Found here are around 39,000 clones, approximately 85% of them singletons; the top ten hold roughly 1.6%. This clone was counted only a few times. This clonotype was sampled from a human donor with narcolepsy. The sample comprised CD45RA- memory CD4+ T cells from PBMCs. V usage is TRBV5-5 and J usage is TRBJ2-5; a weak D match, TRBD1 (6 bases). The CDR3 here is CASSPSYSGTTQETQYF. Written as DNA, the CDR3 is TGTGCCAGCAGCCCCTCTTACTCCGGGACAACCCAAGAGACCCAGTACTTC.